This paragraph covers one T cell receptor (beta chain) sequence. The CDR3 runs 14 residues. Trimming left V 5 bases short and J 6 bases short, with 13 bases between. Germline values: CDR1 SEHNR, CDR2 FQNEAQ (reference sequence). TCRdb recomputed calls from the 5' RACE reads with MiXCR, one row per CDR3 protein. The sample has approximately 300,000 distinct CDR3 sequences, roughly 15% seen once. This specimen comes from a study of T-cell memory formation after mild COVID-19. This clonotype was sampled from a man aged 18-30 years who had mild COVID-19 (a few samples of this study predate the infection). Cell type and time point are not known. The sample comprised PBMCs or a T cell subset sorted from them (not recorded which). The rearrangement joins TRBV7-9 to TRBJ2-2; weak D call: TRBD2 (5 bases). This chain's CDR3 is CASSRARAAGELFF. CDR3 nucleotides: TGTGCCAGCAGCCGAGCGCGAGCGGCCGGGGAGCTGTTTTTT.